Below, 30 T cell receptor beta chains from the same sample are listed, as sequenced in a study of CD8+ T cells in alopecia areata. Treatment: oral pan-JAK inhibitor, 5-10 mg twice daily. RNA was extracted and reverse transcribed into cDNA as the sequencing template. The assay was immunoSEQ multiplex PCR, and TCRdb's table has in-frame clones only and misses some. This table holds fewer than 150,000 clones, around 82% found once. The sequenced sample was CD8+ T cells sorted from blood, obtained at week 4, from a patient treated with tofacitinib. The receptors were gathered from a human donor with alopecia areata.

This clone has more than one count but fewer than ten. The rearrangement joins TRBV5-1 to TRBJ1-2, with D possibly being TRBD1 (5 bases). The length of the CDR3 is 15 residues. CDR1 and CDR2 from the germline V gene are SGHRS and YFSETQ. V lost 0 bases, J lost 3 bases, and 12 bases lay in between. CDR3 in amino acids: CASSLEGVTDYGYTF. CDR3 DNA: TGCGCCAGCAGCTTGGAAGGGGTGACGGACTATGGCTACACCTTC. The whole variable domain, remainder taken from reference TRBV5-1 and TRBJ1-2, is KAGVTQTPRYLIKTRGQQVTLSCSPISGHRSVSWYQQTPGQGLQFLFEYFSETQRNKGNFPGRFSGRQFSNSRSEMNVSTLELGDSALYLCASSLEGVTDYGYTFGSGTRLTVV.

The chain has TRBV6-5 and TRBJ1-1; 10 bases agree with TRBD1. Unmatched junction bases numbered 1, after V lost 0 bases and J lost 6 bases. The CDR3 is 14 residues long. CDR1 is MNHEY and CDR2 is SVGAGI in the germline V gene. CDR3 protein: CASSYSGQGAEAFF. The CDR3 DNA sequence: TGTGCCAGCAGTTACTCAGGACAGGGGGCTGAAGCTTTCTTT.

In DNA form, the CDR3 reads TGTGCCAGCAGCTTTAGAGGGGCCCGCGAGCAGTACTTC. Translation gives CASSFRGAREQYF. J is TRBJ2-7 and V is TRBV7-2, with D perhaps given as TRBD1 or TRBD2 (5 bases each). V lost 3 bases to trimming and J lost 6 bases, with 12 bases between them. This CDR3 is built from 13 residues. Germline V lookup: CDR1 SGHTA, CDR2 FQGNSA.

As to this clone: Additional DNA sequences in this sample encode the identical CDR3. The V gene is TRBV6-5, the J gene TRBJ2-7; 7 bases line up with TRBD1. The CDR3 length is 14 residues. Trimming cost V 8 bases and J 3 bases; bases outside gene matches: 10. CDR1 and CDR2 (germline): MNHEY, SVGAGI. CDR3 DNA: TGTGCCAGCTCACTAAGACAGGGTGGCTACGAGCAGTACTTC. Translated, it gives CASSLRQGGYEQYF.

The chain carries TRBV2 and TRBJ2-5; D is ambiguous. Germline CDR1 reads SNHLY; CDR2 reads FYNNEI. The CDR3 extends over 13 amino acids. Trimming left V 4 bases short and J 2 bases short, with 8 bases between. DNA of the CDR3: TGTGCCAGCAGTGTCGAGGATCAAGAGACCCAGTACTTC. Translating gives CASSVEDQETQYF.

This clone was observed a few times. CDR3 loop: CASSLTGSAGAEAFF. Written as DNA, the CDR3 is TGTGCCAGCAGCTTAACGGGTAGTGCGGGTGCTGAAGCTTTCTTT. The V call is TRBV7-3, the J call TRBJ1-1; D is unclear. From germline, CDR1 is SGHTA and CDR2 FQGTGA. The CDR3 sequence is 15 residues long. V lost 0 bases and J 6 bases, leaving 14 bases between the germline ends.

The chain couples TRBV6-5 to TRBJ2-7; 7 bases line up with TRBD1. V lost 7 bases to trimming and J lost 1 base; unmatched junction nucleotides: 10. The CDR3 totals 15 residues. Looked up from germline, CDR1 is MNHEY and CDR2 is SVGAGI. The DNA for the CDR3 is TGTGCCAGCACAGCGAATAGGGGGCAATCCTACGAGCAGTACTTC. It encodes CASTANRGQSYEQYF.

The chain recombines TRBV4-3 with TRBJ2-3; TRBD2 agrees at 12 bases. With 4 bases clipped from V and 4 bases from J, the junction kept 0 bases outside the gene matches. The germline gives CDR1 LGHNA, CDR2 YSLEER. This CDR3 comprises 14 residues. The CDR3 DNA follows: TGCGCCAGCAGCCCTAGCGGGGGGGCAGATACGCAGTATTTT. As protein: CASSPSGGADTQYF.

The chain uses TRBV27 and TRBJ2-7; 9 bases are shared with TRBD1. Germline loops: CDR1 MNHEY, CDR2 SMNVEV (reference sequence). The CDR3 consists of 15 residues. The J segment lost 5 bases and the V segment lost 0 bases, leaving 5 bases of the junction unmatched. The CDR3 sequence: CASSLSGTGSNEQYF. The CDR3 coding sequence is TGTGCCAGCAGTTTATCTGGGACAGGGTCTAACGAGCAGTACTTC.

The V and J genes are TRBV4-3 and TRBJ2-3; 7 nucleotides agree with TRBD2. After removal of 0 bases from V and 1 base from J, the junction contained 10 bases not matched to a gene. This CDR3 comprises 18 residues. CDR1 LGHNA and CDR2 YSLEER come from the germline V gene. The CDR3 DNA reads as TGCGCCAGCAGCCAAGATGGGGGGGTCGACCCTGGCACAGATACGCAGTATTTT. Protein: CASSQDGGVDPGTDTQYF.

The chain couples TRBV27 to TRBJ1-2; D gene unclear. The CDR3 consists of 14 residues. Germline V gene lookup returns CDR1 MNHEY and CDR2 SMNVEV (reference sequence). V was shortened by 3 bases and J by 0 bases, with 8 bases between the two germline ends. Here the CDR3 reads CASSFRMTNYGYTF. The CDR3 nucleotides are TGTGCCAGCAGTTTCCGGATGACTAACTATGGCTACACCTTC.

The V call is TRBV4-3, the J call TRBJ2-1; D possibly matches TRBD1 or TRBD2 (5 bases each). The germline V gene encodes CDR1 LGHNA and CDR2 YSLEER. The CDR3 has 15 residues. V gave up 0 bases and J gave up 7 bases, with 13 bases separating them. The CDR3 here is CASSQDWNGANEQFF. CDR3 coding DNA: TGCGCCAGCAGCCAAGATTGGAACGGGGCAAATGAGCAGTTCTTC.

The J gene is TRBJ2-7, the V gene TRBV5-1; 7 nucleotides align to TRBD1. This CDR3 spans 13 amino acids. V lost 5 bases to trimming and J lost 3 bases; unmatched junction nucleotides: 5. Looked up from germline, CDR1 is SGHRS and CDR2 is YFSETQ. The CDR3 DNA reads as TGCGCCAGCAGTGAGGGGGCAGGCTACGAGCAGTACTTC. Protein: CASSEGAGYEQYF.

This clone was found once. CDR3 in DNA: TGTGCCAGCAGTTTGCCGGACAGTTCGAACACTGAAGCTTTCTTT. The encoded protein is CASSLPDSSNTEAFF. This rearrangement joins TRBV28 to TRBJ1-1; perhaps TRBD1 as D (6 bases). Per the germline V gene, CDR1 is MDHEN and CDR2 is SYDVKM. There are 15 residues in the CDR3. The germline V and J ends were trimmed by 3 bases and 1 base, with 12 bases remaining between them.

This clone was recorded once. This chain joins TRBV5-1 and TRBJ2-3; D ambiguous. CDR1 and CDR2 (germline): SGHRS, YFSETQ. This CDR3 spans 16 amino acids. V lost 0 bases and J 2 bases, leaving 13 bases between the germline ends. CDR3 sequence reads: CASSLAEALPTDTQYF. As DNA, the CDR3 is TGCGCCAGCAGCTTGGCCGAAGCCCTTCCCACAGATACGCAGTATTTT.

The V call is TRBV4-2, the J call TRBJ2-5; the match to TRBD2 covers 9 bases. CDR1 and CDR2 from the germline V gene are LGHNA and YNFKEQ. CDR3 length equals 16 residues. J lost 4 bases, V lost 0 bases, and 6 bases had no gene match. The CDR3 DNA follows: TGTGCCAGCAGCCAAGAGAGAGGCGGGGGGGCAGAGACCCAGTACTTC. Its translation is CASSQERGGGAETQYF.

The gene calls are TRBV15 and TRBJ2-2; D may match TRBD1 or TRBD2 (6 bases each). Germline CDR1 reads LNHNV; CDR2 reads YYDKDF (reference sequence). Trimming took off 7 bases at V and 3 bases at J, with 18 bases between the two ends. The CDR3 runs to 16 residues. This CDR3 is CATKQSAGEDTGELFF. The DNA for the CDR3 is TGTGCCACCAAGCAGAGCGCAGGGGAGGACACCGGGGAGCTGTTTTTT.

This chain uses TRBV18 with TRBJ1-3; possibly TRBD1 for D (5 bases). The V end lost 2 bases, the J end lost 0 bases, and 11 bases lay between the germline ends. This CDR3 has 16 residues. Per the germline V gene, CDR1 is KGHSH and CDR2 is LQKENI. The CDR3 loop is CASSPTGLLSGNTIYF. The CDR3 DNA is TGTGCCAGCTCACCAACGGGGCTCCTCTCTGGAAACACCATATATTTT.

The chain carries TRBV2 and TRBJ2-2, with 8 bases aligning to TRBD2. The CDR3 totals 15 residues. V trimming: 9 bases; J trimming: 0 bases; junction bases outside the gene matches: 6. The germline gives CDR1 SNHLY, CDR2 FYNNEI. Here the CDR3 reads CARPRGGSNTGELFF. The DNA for the CDR3 is TGTGCCAGACCCCGGGGGGGGTCGAACACCGGGGAGCTGTTTTTT. The full variable domain, in which reference TRBV2 and TRBJ2-2 provide the parts outside the CDR3, is EPEVTQTPSHQVTQMGQEVILRCVPISNHLYFYWYRQILGQKVEFLVSFYNNEISEKSEIFDDQFSVERPDGSNFTLKIRSTKLEDSAMYFCARPRGGSNTGELFFGEGSRLTVL.

The chain combines TRBV9 with TRBJ2-7, with TRBD1 identical over 8 bases. V shed 4 bases and J 3 bases; nucleotides not matched to a gene: 12. Germline V gene data show CDR1 as SGDLS and CDR2 as YYNGEE. The CDR3 consists of 16 residues. The CDR3 coding sequence is TGTGCCAGCAGCCGCCTCCGCGGGACAGGCATCTACGAGCAGTACTTC. It encodes CASSRLRGTGIYEQYF.

The chain joins TRBV7-8 to TRBJ2-3, with 9 bases matching TRBD2. The V segment lost 3 bases and the J segment 4 bases; nucleotides outside the gene matches: 5. This CDR3 has 15 residues. From germline, CDR1 is SGHVS and CDR2 FQNEAQ. The CDR3 reads CASSLAGGPPDTQYF. DNA for the CDR3: TGTGCCAGCAGCTTGGCGGGGGGGCCCCCAGATACGCAGTATTTT.

The gene calls are TRBV4-2 and TRBJ2-1; D is perhaps TRBD2 (6 bases). Germline loops: CDR1 LGHNA, CDR2 YNFKEQ. The germline V and J ends were trimmed by 2 bases and 0 bases, with 11 bases remaining between them. The CDR3 runs to 16 residues. CDR3 nucleotides: TGTGCCAGCAGCCAATTAGCGGAAAGCTCCTACAATGAGCAGTTCTTC. Translated: CASSQLAESSYNEQFF.

DNA of the CDR3: TGTGCCAGCAGTTACTCGGTGGGGGATACGCAGTATTTT. Its translation is CASSYSVGDTQYF. V gene TRBV6-5 combines with J gene TRBJ2-3; D remains ambiguous. Germline loops: CDR1 MNHEY, CDR2 SVGAGI. V lost 0 bases to trimming and J lost 6 bases, with 7 bases between them. The CDR3 length is 13 residues.

The CDR3 DNA reads as TGTGCCAGCAACCCGGGACAGGGGTACAGCGAGCAGTACTTC. Translation gives CASNPGQGYSEQYF. The chain links TRBV2 to TRBJ2-7; 10 positions agree with TRBD1. This CDR3 is 14 amino acids long. The germline gives CDR1 SNHLY, CDR2 FYNNEI. V shed 7 bases, J shed 6 bases, and the junction held 9 bases outside the gene matches.

To note about this clone: Other DNA sequences from this sample encode an identical CDR3 as well. The chain combines TRBV27 with TRBJ2-7; no reliable D call. V lost 4 bases, J lost 1 base, and 2 bases lay in between. CDR3 length: 11 amino acids. The germline V gene has CDR1 MNHEY and CDR2 SMNVEV (reference sequence). The CDR3 sequence: CASSSSYEQYF. The CDR3 region has the DNA TGTGCCAGCAGTTCTTCCTACGAGCAGTACTTC.

The chain's CDR3 is CASSLPGDTQYF. In DNA form, the CDR3 reads TGTGCCAGCAGCTTGCCTGGGGATACGCAGTATTTT. The chain carries TRBV7-6 and TRBJ2-3, with D unresolved. The length of the CDR3 is 12 residues. Germline CDR1 is SGHVS and CDR2 is FNYEAQ. V lost 3 bases and J lost 6, with 7 bases in between.

The V and J genes are TRBV4-1 and TRBJ2-7; possibly TRBD2 for D (5 bases). The germline V gene encodes CDR1 MGHRA and CDR2 YSYEKL. V was cut by 1 base and J by 0 bases, with 7 bases left in between. This CDR3 contains 14 residues. The CDR3 region has the DNA TGCGCCAGCAGCCAAGGGGAGAGCTCCTACGAGCAGTACTTC. This encodes CASSQGESSYEQYF.

This clone was observed a single time. This rearrangement joins TRBV7-9 to TRBJ2-1; D unclear. V lost 4 bases and J 5 bases, leaving 15 bases between the germline ends. In germline, CDR1 is SEHNR, CDR2 FQNEAQ (reference sequence). This CDR3 contains 15 residues. CDR3 region: CASSSSQSQHNEQFF. The CDR3 DNA reads TGTGCCAGCAGCTCCTCCCAGTCTCAACACAATGAGCAGTTCTTC. The variable domain in full, completed from reference TRBV7-9 and TRBJ2-1, reads DTGVSQNPRHKITKRGQNVTFRCDPISEHNRLYWYRQTLGQGPEFLTYFQNEAQLEKSRLLSDRFSAERPKGSFSTLEIQRTEQGDSAMYLCASSSSQSQHNEQFFGPGTRLTVL.

This chain joins TRBV4-3 and TRBJ2-7; TRBD1 is a possible D gene (6 bases). Trimming removed 1 base from V and 3 bases from J, with 10 bases in between. The CDR3 runs to 14 residues. In germline, CDR1 is LGHNA, CDR2 YSLEER. CDR3 loop: CASSQATRGYEQYF. CDR3 DNA: TGCGCCAGCAGCCAAGCTACCAGGGGCTACGAGCAGTACTTC.

The chain combines TRBV7-8 with TRBJ2-5; TRBD2 aligns across 7 bases. The CDR3 sequence is 16 residues long. The trim removed 8 bases at V and 1 base at J, leaving 13 bases unmatched. Germline V gene lookup returns CDR1 SGHVS and CDR2 FQNEAQ. The CDR3 nucleotides are TGTGCCAGCGCGGGCCTAGCGGACCCGGCCCAAGAGACCCAGTACTTC. Its translation is CASAGLADPAQETQYF.